The 9 T cell receptor beta chains presented below share a single source sample, sequenced in a study of blood T cell repertoires in COVID-19. Clones were sequenced by immunoSEQ multiplex PCR, and TCRdb holds only the in-frame ones, with some missing. The sample records roughly 100,000 clones, 75% to 85% being singletons. The sequenced sample was peripheral blood. These receptors came from a human donor in a cohort sampled during active COVID-19.

The rearrangement uses TRBV19 and TRBJ1-5; D possibly corresponds to TRBD1 (6 bases). Germline V CDR1 and CDR2: LNHDA, SQIVND (reference sequence). Trimming stripped 7 bases from V and 0 bases from J, with 13 bases between. The CDR3 consists of 15 residues. The CDR3: CASKWTENSNQPQHF. The CDR3 nucleotides read TGTGCCAGTAAATGGACAGAAAATAGCAATCAGCCCCAGCATTTT.

The CDR3 DNA reads as TGTGCCAGCAGCACTTTAGCGGGCCCCCAAGAGACCCAGTACTTC. Amino acid sequence: CASSTLAGPQETQYF. V gene TRBV9 combines with J gene TRBJ2-5; 7 bases agree with TRBD2. CDR1 is SGDLS, CDR2 YYNGEE, per germline. V was clipped by 4 bases and J by 1 base; unmatched bases: 7. There are 15 residues in the CDR3.

V is TRBV27 and J is TRBJ1-1; 7 bases fit TRBD1. The trim removed 7 bases at V and 4 bases at J, leaving 9 bases unmatched. The CDR3 totals 14 residues. In germline, CDR1 is MNHEY, CDR2 SMNVEV (reference sequence). CDR3 sequence: CASISKTGATEAFF. CDR3 DNA: TGTGCCAGCATTAGCAAAACAGGGGCCACTGAAGCTTTCTTT.

With regard to this clone: Other nucleotide sequences from this sample produce the same CDR3. CDR3 DNA: TGCGCCAGCAGCCCACAGGGGTCTGGGGCCAACGTCCTGACTTTC. Its translation is CASSPQGSGANVLTF. The rearrangement joins TRBV5-1 to TRBJ2-6; 7 nucleotides match TRBD1. V lost 4 bases and J lost 1; bases outside the gene matches: 2. Germline V gene sequence: CDR1 SGHRS, CDR2 YFSETQ. This CDR3 contains 15 residues.

The chain recombines TRBV5-1 with TRBJ2-7; 12 nucleotides agree with TRBD2. Looked up from germline, CDR1 is SGHRS and CDR2 is YFSETQ. With 2 bases clipped from V and 0 bases from J, the junction kept 9 bases outside the gene matches. This CDR3 has 18 amino acids. DNA of the CDR3: TGCGCCAGCAGCTTCGAACCTAGCGGGAGGGCCTTCTCCTACGAGCAGTACTTC. Translation: CASSFEPSGRAFSYEQYF. The complete variable domain, with remaining parts taken from reference TRBV5-1 and TRBJ2-7, reads KAGVTQTPRYLIKTRGQQVTLSCSPISGHRSVSWYQQTPGQGLQFLFEYFSETQRNKGNFPGRFSGRQFSNSRSEMNVSTLELGDSALYLCASSFEPSGRAFSYEQYFGPGTRLTVT.

The chain combines TRBV7-2 with TRBJ2-1; a weak D match, TRBD2 (6 bases). The CDR3 extends over 15 amino acids. Germline V gene data show CDR1 as SGHTA and CDR2 as FQGNSA. Trimming removed 0 bases at V and 2 bases at J, with 8 bases between. CDR3 amino acids: CASSLASGPYNEQFF. The CDR3 nucleotides are TGTGCCAGCAGCTTAGCCAGCGGGCCCTACAATGAGCAGTTCTTC.

The V gene is TRBV5-1, the J gene TRBJ2-7, with 8 bases matching TRBD2. This CDR3 is built from 15 residues. Per the germline V gene, CDR1 is SGHRS and CDR2 is YFSETQ. V was clipped by 0 bases and J by 3 bases; unmatched bases: 5. CDR3 in amino acids: CASSLEKREYYEQYF. CDR3 sequence (DNA): TGCGCCAGCAGCTTGGAAAAGCGGGAGTACTACGAGCAGTACTTC.

The chain recombines TRBV5-1 with TRBJ2-2; 11 nucleotides align to TRBD1. Per the germline V gene, CDR1 is SGHRS and CDR2 is YFSETQ. The CDR3 sequence is 15 residues long. Germline trimming cut 4 bases from V and 7 bases from J; bases unmatched to any gene: 6. In DNA form, the CDR3 reads TGCGCCAGCAGCGGACAGGGGGCGATAAGCGGGGAGCTGTTTTTT. It specifies CASSGQGAISGELFF.

This chain connects TRBV6-1 to TRBJ1-6; D unresolved. The CDR3 extends over 14 amino acids. V was clipped by 2 bases and J by 5 bases, with 7 bases between them. The germline V gene encodes CDR1 MNHNS and CDR2 SASEGT. The DNA for the CDR3 is TGTGCCAGCAGTGAACATCCTAATAATTCACCCCTCCACTTT. The encoded protein is CASSEHPNNSPLHF.